This TCR beta chain was sequenced in a study of a mutant IDH1 vaccine in newly diagnosed glioma. Study-level information: Vaccination was launched 4-6 weeks after radiotherapy alone, or with temozolomide cycles. Visit V13 took place at week 47, and visit V12 happened at week 35. Findings and caveats of the study: Changes in top peripheral clonotypes did not appear linked to pseudoprogression.

The CDR3 loop spans 14 amino acids. Assay used: immunoSEQ multiplex PCR; TCRdb lists only in-frame clones, some missing. The sample holds under 40,000 clones; roughly 77% are singletons and the top ten take 15%. This clone was counted between two and nine times. Its antigen is not known. The time point is: week 35, safety follow-up. Each vaccine dose was 300 ug of mutant IDH1 20-mer peptide, with topical imiquimod. The TCR originated in a man aged 30 to 45 with glioma. The V gene is TRBV21-1, the J gene TRBJ1-5. TRBV21-1 is described as a pseudogene. The sample here was PBMCs, taken from a glioma patient whose treatment included an IDH1 peptide vaccine. DNA for the CDR3: TGTGCCAGCAGCAATGCCGGGAGAAATCAGCCCCAGCATTTT. Amino acid sequence: CASSNAGRNQPQHF.